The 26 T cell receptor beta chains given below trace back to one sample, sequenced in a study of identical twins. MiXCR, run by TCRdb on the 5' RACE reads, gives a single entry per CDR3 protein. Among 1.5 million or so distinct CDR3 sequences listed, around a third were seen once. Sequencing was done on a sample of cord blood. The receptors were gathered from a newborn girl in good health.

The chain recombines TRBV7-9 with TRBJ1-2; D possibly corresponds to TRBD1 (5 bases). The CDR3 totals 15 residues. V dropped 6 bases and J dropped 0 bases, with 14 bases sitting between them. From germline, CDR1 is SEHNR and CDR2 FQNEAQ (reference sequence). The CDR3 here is CASSKGRTTNYGYTF. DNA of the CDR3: TGTGCCAGCAGTAAGGGAAGGACAACTAACTATGGCTACACCTTC.

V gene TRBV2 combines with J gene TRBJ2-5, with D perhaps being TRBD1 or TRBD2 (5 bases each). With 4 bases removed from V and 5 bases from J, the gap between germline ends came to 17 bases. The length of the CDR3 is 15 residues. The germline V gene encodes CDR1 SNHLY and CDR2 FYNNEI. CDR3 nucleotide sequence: TGTGCCAGCAGTGCCCGGGGCCTGGTCGTGGAGACCCAGTACTTC. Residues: CASSARGLVVETQYF.

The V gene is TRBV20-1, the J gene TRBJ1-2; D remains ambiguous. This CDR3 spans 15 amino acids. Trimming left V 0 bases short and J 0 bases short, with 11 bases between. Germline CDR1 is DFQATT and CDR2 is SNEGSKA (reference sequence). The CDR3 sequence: CSARDPAQPNYGYTF. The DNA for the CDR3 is TGCAGTGCTAGAGATCCAGCCCAGCCTAACTATGGCTACACCTTC.

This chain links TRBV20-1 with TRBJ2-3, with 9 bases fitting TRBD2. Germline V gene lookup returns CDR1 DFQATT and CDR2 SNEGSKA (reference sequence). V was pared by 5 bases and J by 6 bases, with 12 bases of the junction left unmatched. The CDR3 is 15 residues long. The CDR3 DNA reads TGCAGTGCTCAGCCGGGACTAGCCTTGGGGGATACGCAGTATTTT. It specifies CSAQPGLALGDTQYF.

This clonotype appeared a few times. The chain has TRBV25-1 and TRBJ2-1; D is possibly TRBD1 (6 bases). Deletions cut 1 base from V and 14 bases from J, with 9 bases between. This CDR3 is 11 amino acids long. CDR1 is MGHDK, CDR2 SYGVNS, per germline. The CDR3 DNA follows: TGTGCCAGCAGTGAATCCCAGGGGAAGTTCTTC. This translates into CASSESQGKFF.

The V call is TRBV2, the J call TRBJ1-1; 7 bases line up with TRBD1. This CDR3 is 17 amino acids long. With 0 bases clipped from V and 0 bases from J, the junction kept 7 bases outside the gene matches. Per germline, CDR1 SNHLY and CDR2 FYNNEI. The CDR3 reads CASSEARQGPLNTEAFF. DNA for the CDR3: TGTGCCAGCAGTGAAGCCCGACAGGGACCATTGAACACTGAAGCTTTCTTT.

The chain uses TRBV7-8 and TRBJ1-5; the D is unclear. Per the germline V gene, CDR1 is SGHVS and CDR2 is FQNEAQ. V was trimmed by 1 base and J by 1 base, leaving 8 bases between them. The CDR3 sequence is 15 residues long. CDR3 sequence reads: CASSLGTLSNQPQHF. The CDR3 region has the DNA TGTGCCAGCAGCTTAGGAACACTCAGCAATCAGCCCCAGCATTTT.

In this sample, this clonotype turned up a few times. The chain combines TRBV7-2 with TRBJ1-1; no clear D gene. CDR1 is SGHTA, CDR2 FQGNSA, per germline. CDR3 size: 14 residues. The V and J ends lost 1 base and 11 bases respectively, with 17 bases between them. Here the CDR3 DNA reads TGTGCCAGCAGCTTAGTCGGTGGGTTTAAAGGGGCTTTCTTT. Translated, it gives CASSLVGGFKGAFF. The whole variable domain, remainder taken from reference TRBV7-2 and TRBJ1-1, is GAGVSQSPSNKVTEKGKDVELRCDPISGHTALYWYRQSLGQGLEFLIYFQGNSAPDKSGLPSDRFSAERTGGSVSTLTIQRTQQEDSAVYLCASSLVGGFKGAFFGQGTRLTVV.

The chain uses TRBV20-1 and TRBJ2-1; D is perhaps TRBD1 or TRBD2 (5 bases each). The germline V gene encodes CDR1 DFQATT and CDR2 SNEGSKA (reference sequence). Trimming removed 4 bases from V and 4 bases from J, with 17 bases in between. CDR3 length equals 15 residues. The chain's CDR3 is CSAIGASTGYNEQFF. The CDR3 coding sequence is TGCAGTGCTATTGGGGCTAGCACGGGTTACAATGAGCAGTTCTTC.

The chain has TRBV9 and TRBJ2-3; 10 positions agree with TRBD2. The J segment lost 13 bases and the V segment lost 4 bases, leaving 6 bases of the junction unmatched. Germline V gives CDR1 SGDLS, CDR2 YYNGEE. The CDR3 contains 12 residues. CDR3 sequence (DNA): TGTGCCAGCAGCTCACCGGGACTAGCGAAGTATTTT. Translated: CASSSPGLAKYF.

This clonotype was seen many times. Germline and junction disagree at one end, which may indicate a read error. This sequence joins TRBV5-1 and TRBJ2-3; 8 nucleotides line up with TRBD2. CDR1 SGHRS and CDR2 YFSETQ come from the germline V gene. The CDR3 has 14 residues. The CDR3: CASGLAGSTDTQYF. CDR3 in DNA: TGTGCCAGCGGCCTAGCGGGTAGCACAGATACGCAGTATTTT.

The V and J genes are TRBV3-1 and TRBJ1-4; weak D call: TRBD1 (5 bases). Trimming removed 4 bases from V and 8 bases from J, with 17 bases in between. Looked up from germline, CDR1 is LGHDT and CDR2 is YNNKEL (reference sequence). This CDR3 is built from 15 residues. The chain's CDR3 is CASSPSGGLLEKLFF. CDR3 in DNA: TGTGCCAGCAGCCCGAGCGGGGGTCTGCTGGAAAAACTGTTTTTT.

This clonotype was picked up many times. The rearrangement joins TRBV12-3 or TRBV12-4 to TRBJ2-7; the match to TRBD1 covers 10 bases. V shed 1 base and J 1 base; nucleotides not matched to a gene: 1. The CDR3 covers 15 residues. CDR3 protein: CASSLGQGASYEQYF. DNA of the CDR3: TGTGCCAGCAGTTTAGGACAGGGGGCATCCTACGAGCAGTACTTC.

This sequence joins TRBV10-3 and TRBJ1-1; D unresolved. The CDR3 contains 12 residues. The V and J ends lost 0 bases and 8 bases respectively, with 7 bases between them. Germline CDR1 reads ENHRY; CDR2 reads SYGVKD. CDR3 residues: CAISESKQEAFF. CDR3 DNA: TGTGCCATCAGTGAGTCGAAACAGGAAGCTTTCTTT.

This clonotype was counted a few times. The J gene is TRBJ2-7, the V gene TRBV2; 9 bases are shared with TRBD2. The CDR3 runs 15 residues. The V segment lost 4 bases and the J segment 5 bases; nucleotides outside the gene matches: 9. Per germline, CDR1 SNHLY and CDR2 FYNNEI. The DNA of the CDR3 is TGTGCCAGCAGTGTTTGGTCGGCTAGCGGGGACGAGCAGTACTTC. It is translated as CASSVWSASGDEQYF.

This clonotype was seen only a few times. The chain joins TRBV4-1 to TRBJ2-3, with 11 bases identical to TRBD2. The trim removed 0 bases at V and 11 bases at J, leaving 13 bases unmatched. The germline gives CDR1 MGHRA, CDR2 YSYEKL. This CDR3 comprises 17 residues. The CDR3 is CASSQDISTSGNQVQYF. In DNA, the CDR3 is TGCGCCAGCAGCCAAGATATTTCGACTAGCGGGAACCAGGTGCAGTATTTT.

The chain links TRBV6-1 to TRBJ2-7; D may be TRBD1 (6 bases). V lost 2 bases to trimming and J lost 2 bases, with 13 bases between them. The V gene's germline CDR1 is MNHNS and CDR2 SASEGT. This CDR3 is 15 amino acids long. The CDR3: CASSEPDRLTYEQYF. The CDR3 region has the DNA TGTGCCAGCAGTGAACCCGACAGGCTTACCTACGAGCAGTACTTC.

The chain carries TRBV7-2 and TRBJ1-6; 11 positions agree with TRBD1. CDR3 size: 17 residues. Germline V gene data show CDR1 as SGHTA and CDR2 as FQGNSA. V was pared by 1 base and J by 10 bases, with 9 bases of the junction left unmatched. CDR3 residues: CASSLVLLRDRGSPLHF. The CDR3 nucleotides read TGTGCCAGCAGCTTAGTTCTTCTCCGGGACAGGGGGTCACCCCTCCACTTT. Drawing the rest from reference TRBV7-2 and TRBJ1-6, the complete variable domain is GAGVSQSPSNKVTEKGKDVELRCDPISGHTALYWYRQSLGQGLEFLIYFQGNSAPDKSGLPSDRFSAERTGGSVSTLTIQRTQQEDSAVYLCASSLVLLRDRGSPLHFGNGTRLTVT.

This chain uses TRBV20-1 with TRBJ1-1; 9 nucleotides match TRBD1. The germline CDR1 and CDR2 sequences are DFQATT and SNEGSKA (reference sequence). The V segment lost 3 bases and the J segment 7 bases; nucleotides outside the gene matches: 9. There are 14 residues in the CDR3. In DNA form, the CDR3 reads TGCAGTGCTAGGGCTGGACAGGGGTCCTTTGAAGCTTTCTTT. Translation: CSARAGQGSFEAFF.

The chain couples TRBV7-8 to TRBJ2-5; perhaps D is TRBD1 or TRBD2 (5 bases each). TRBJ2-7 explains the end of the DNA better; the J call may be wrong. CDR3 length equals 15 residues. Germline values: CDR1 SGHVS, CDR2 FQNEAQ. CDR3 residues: CASSLARDPTYEQYF. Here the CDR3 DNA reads TGTGCCAGCAGCTTAGCCCGGGACCCTACCTACGAGCAGTACTTC.

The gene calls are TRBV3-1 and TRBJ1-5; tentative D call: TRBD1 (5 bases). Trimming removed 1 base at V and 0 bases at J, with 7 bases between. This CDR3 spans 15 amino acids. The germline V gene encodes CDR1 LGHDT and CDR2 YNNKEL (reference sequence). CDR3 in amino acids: CASSQGDFSNQPQHF. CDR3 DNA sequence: TGTGCCAGCAGCCAAGGGGACTTTAGCAATCAGCCCCAGCATTTT.

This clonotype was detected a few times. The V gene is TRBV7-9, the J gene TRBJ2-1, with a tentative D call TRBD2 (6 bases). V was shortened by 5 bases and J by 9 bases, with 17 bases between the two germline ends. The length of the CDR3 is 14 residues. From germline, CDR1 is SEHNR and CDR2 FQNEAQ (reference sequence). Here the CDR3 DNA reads TGTGCCAGCAGCCAGCTGCCGGGAGAAGTTGAGCAGTTCTTC. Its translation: CASSQLPGEVEQFF.

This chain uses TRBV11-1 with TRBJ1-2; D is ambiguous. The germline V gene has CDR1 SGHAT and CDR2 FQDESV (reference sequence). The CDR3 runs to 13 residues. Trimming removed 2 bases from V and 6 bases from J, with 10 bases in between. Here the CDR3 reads CASSLWAGNGYTF. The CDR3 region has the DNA TGTGCCAGCAGCTTATGGGCGGGGAATGGCTACACCTTC.

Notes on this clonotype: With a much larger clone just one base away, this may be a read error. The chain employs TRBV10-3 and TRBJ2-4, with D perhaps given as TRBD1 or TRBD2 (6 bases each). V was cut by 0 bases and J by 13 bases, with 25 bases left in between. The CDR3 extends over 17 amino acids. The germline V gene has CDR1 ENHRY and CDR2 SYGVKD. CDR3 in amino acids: CAISESPGDWGHCEQYF. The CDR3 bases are TGTGCCATCAGTGAGTCGCCAGGGGACTGGGGACATTGTGAGCAGTACTTC.

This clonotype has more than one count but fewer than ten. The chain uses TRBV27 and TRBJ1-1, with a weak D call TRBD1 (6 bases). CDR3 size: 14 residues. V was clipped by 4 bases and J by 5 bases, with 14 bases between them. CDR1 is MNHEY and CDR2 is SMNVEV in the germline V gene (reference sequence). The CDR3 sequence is CASSWTVSLTEAFF. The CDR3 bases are TGTGCCAGCAGTTGGACAGTCTCCCTTACTGAAGCTTTCTTT.

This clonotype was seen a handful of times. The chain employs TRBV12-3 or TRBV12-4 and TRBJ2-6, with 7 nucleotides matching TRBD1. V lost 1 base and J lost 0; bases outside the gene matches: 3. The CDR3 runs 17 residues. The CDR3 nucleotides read TGTGCCAGCAGTTTAGGACAGGGCCACTCTGGGGCCAACGTCCTGACTTTC. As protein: CASSLGQGHSGANVLTF.